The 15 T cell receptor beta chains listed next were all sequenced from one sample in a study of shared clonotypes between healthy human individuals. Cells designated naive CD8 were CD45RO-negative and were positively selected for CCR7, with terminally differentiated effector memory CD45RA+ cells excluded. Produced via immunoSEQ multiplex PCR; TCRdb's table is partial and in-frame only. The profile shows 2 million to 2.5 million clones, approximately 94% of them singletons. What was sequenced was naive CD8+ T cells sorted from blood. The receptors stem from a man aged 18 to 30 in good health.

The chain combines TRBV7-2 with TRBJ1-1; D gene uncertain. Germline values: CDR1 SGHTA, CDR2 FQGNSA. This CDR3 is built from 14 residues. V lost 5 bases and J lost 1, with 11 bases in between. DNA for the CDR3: TGTGCCAGCAGCCCCGAGACCGAGAACACTGAAGCTTTCTTT. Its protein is CASSPETENTEAFF.

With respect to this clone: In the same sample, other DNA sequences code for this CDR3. The CDR3 region is CASSVAASGSYEQYF. CDR3 sequence (DNA): TGTGCCAGCAGCGTAGCGGCTAGCGGTTCCTACGAGCAGTACTTC. The J gene is TRBJ2-7, the V gene TRBV9; 7 bases line up with TRBD2. The CDR3 is made up of 15 amino acids. V trimming: 0 bases; J trimming: 1 base; junction bases outside the gene matches: 4. Germline values: CDR1 SGDLS, CDR2 YYNGEE.

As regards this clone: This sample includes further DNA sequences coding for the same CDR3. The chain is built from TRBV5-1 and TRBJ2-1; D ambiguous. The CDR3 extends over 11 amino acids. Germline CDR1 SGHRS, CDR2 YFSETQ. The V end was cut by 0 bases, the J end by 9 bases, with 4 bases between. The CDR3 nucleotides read TGCGCCAGCAGCTTGGTTGGTGAGCAGTTCTTC. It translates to CASSLVGEQFF.

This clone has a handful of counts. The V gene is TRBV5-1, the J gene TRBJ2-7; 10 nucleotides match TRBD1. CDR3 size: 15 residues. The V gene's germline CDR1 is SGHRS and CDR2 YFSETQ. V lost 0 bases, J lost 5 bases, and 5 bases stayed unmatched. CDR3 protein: CASSLGGTGVNEQYF. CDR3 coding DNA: TGCGCCAGCAGCTTGGGCGGGACAGGGGTCAACGAGCAGTACTTC.

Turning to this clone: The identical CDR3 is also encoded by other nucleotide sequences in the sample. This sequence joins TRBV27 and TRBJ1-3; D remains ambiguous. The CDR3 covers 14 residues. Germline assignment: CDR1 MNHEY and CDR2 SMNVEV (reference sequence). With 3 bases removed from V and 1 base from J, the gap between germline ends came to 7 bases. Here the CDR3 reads CASSFTGSGNTIYF. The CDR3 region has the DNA TGTGCCAGCAGTTTTACCGGATCTGGAAACACCATATATTTT.

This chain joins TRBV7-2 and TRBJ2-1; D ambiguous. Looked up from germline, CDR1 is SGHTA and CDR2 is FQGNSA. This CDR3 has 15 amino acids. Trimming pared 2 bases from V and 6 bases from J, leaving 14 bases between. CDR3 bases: TGTGCCAGCAGCTTATCCATGATTCGGAGCAATGAGCAGTTCTTC. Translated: CASSLSMIRSNEQFF.

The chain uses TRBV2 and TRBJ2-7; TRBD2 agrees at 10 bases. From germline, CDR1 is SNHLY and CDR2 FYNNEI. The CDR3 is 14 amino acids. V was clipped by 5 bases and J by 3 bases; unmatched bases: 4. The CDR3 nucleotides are TGTGCCAGCAGTTCCAGCGGGAGGGGCTACGAGCAGTACTTC. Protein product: CASSSSGRGYEQYF.

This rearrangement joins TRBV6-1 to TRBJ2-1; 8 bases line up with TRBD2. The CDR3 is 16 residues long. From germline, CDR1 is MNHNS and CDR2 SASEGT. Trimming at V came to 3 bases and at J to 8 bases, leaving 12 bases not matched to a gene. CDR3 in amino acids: CASSEVVAGGPDEQFF. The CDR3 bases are TGTGCCAGCAGTGAGGTTGTGGCGGGAGGCCCCGATGAGCAGTTCTTC.

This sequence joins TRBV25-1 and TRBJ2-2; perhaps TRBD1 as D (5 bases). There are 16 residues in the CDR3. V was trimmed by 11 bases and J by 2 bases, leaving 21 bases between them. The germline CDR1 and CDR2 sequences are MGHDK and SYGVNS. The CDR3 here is CAGWAKTDINTGELFF. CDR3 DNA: TGTGCCGGATGGGCCAAGACAGACATAAACACCGGGGAGCTGTTTTTT.

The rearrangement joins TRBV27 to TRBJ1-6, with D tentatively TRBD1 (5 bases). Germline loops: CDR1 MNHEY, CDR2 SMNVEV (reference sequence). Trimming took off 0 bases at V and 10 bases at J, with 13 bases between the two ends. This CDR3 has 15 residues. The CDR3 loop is CASSLSLAGTSPLHF. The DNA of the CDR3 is TGTGCCAGCAGTTTATCGCTCGCAGGGACCTCACCCCTCCACTTT.

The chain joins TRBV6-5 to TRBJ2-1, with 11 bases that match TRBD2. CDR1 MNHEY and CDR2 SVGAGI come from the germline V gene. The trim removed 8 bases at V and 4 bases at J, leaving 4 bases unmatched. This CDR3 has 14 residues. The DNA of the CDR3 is TGTGCCAGCGGTAGCGGGGGGGTATACAATGAGCAGTTCTTC. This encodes CASGSGGVYNEQFF.

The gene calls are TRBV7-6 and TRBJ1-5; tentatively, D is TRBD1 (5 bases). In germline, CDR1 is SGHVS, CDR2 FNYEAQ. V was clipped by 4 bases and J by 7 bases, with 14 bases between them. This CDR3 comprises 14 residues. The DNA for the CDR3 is TGTGCCAGCAGCTCAAGGCTGGACATCCAGCCCCAGCATTTT. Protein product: CASSSRLDIQPQHF.

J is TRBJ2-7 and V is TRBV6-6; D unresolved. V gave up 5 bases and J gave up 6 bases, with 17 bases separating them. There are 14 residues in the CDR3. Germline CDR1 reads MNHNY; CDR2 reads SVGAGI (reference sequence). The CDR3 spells CASSRDIRNGEQYF. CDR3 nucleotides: TGTGCCAGCAGTCGAGACATAAGAAACGGCGAGCAGTACTTC.

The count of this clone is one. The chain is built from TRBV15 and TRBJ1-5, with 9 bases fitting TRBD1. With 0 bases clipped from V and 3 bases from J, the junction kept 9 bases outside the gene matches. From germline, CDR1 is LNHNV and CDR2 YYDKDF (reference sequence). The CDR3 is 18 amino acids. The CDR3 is CATSRDQGTGLYNQPQHF. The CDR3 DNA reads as TGTGCCACCAGCAGAGATCAGGGGACAGGGCTCTACAATCAGCCCCAGCATTTT.

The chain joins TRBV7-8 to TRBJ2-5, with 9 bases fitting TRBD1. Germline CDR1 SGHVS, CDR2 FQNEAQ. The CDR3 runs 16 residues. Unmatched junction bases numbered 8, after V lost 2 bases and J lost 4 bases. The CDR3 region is CASSLRTGVSLETQYF. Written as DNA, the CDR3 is TGTGCCAGCAGCTTACGGACAGGGGTTTCCCTAGAGACCCAGTACTTC.